The present TCR beta chain was sequenced within a study of shared clonotypes between healthy human individuals. Background on the study: Researchers assigned three CD4 naive, three CD4 memory, two CD8 naive and one CD8 memory plate to each donor.

This CDR3 contains 13 residues. Germline loops: CDR1 SGHRS, CDR2 YFSETQ. Trimming removed 3 bases at V and 1 base at J, with 7 bases between. This table comes from immunoSEQ multiplex PCR, and its TCRdb copy is limited to in-frame clones, with some not included. The sample holds a few million clones, under 97% seen once. The donors were all Caucasian adults (living in Nashville, Tennessee). This TCR was recovered from a man between 18 and 29 years old in good health. The sequenced sample consisted of naive CD4+ T cells sorted from blood. Subset of the sample: CD45RA+ positively selected. This chain connects TRBV5-1 to TRBJ1-1; possibly TRBD1 for D (5 bases). The chain's CDR3 is CASSYGQNTEAFF. As DNA, the CDR3 is TGCGCCAGCAGCTATGGACAGAACACTGAAGCTTTCTTT.